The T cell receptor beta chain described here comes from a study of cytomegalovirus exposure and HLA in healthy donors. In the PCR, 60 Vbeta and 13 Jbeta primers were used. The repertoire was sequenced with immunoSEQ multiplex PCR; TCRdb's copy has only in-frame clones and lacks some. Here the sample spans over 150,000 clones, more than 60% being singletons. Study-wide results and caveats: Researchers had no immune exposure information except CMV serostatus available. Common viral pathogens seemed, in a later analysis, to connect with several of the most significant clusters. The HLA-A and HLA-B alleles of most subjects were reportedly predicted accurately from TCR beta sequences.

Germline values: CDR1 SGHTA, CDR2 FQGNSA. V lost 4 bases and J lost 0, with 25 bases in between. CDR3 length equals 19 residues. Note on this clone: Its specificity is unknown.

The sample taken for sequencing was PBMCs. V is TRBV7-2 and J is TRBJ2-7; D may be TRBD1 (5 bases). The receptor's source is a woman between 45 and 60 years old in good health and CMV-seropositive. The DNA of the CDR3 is TGTGCCAGCAGCTCATTGGGGCCCCACCTAAGGCTTTCCTCCTACGAGCAGTACTTC. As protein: CASSSLGPHLRLSSYEQYF. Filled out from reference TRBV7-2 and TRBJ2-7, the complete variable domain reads GAGVSQSPSNKVTEKGKDVELRCDPISGHTALYWYRQSLGQGLEFLIYFQGNSAPDKSGLPSDRFSAERTGGSVSTLTIQRTQQEDSAVYLCASSSLGPHLRLSSYEQYFGPGTRLTVT.